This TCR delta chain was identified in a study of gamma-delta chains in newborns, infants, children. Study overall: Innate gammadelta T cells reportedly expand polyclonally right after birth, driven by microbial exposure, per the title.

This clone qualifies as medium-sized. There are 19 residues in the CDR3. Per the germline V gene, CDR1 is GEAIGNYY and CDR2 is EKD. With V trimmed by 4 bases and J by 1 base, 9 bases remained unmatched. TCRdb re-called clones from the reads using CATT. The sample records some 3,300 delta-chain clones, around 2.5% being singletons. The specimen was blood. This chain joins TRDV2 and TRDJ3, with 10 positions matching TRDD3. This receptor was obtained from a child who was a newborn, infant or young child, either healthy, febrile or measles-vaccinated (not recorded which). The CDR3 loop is CACDTVLGDGSWDTRQMFF. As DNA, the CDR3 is TGTGCCTGTGATACGGTACTGGGGGATGGTTCCTGGGACACCCGACAGATGTTTTTC.